This T cell receptor (beta chain) was identified during a study of CD8 T cells in Susac syndrome. With random hexamers, 0.5 to 1 ug RNA was reverse transcribed. TCRdb reprocessed the immunoSEQ multiplex PCR reads with MiXCR, giving one entry per CDR3 protein. This table holds around 150,000 distinct CDR3 sequences, 95% found once. This CDR3 has 15 amino acids. V was clipped by 5 bases and J by 4 bases; unmatched bases: 8. Germline CDR1 and CDR2: SGHVS and FNYEAQ. J is TRBJ1-2 and V is TRBV7-6; 9 bases are shared with TRBD1. This clonotype was obtained from a human donor with Susac syndrome. Material for sequencing was CD8+ T cells from PBMCs. CDR3 sequence (DNA): TGTGCCAGCAGCCCCAGCCTGGACAGGGGCTATGGCTACACCTTC. The encoded protein is CASSPSLDRGYGYTF.